This T cell receptor beta chain derives from a study of T cell responses to AZD1222 COVID-19 vaccine. Turning to this clone: Its antigen is not known.

There are 16 residues in the CDR3. The germline CDR1 and CDR2 sequences are SGHRS and YFSETQ. V was trimmed by 4 bases and J by 4 bases, leaving 21 bases between them. TCRdb's table, derived via immunoSEQ multiplex PCR, lists solely in-frame clones and lacks some. In the table there are 100,000 to 150,000 clones, about 87% of which are singletons. The study's findings and limits: Donors, mostly white British, included more females; clonal diversity was possibly underestimated. At baseline, just a handful of AZD1222 recipients tested seropositive. Repertoire collection took place solely once the T cell response had peaked. Receipt of two AZD1222 doses was followed by a rise in Spike-specific TCR breadth and depth.

V gene TRBV5-1 combines with J gene TRBJ2-7; D might be TRBD2 (6 bases). This receptor was taken from an adult in good health. This specimen was peripheral blood, taken on day 0 of AZD1222 vaccination. This CDR3 reads CASSQRRGIQSYEQYF. The CDR3 nucleotides are TGCGCCAGCAGCCAACGGCGCGGGATTCAGAGTTACGAGCAGTACTTC.